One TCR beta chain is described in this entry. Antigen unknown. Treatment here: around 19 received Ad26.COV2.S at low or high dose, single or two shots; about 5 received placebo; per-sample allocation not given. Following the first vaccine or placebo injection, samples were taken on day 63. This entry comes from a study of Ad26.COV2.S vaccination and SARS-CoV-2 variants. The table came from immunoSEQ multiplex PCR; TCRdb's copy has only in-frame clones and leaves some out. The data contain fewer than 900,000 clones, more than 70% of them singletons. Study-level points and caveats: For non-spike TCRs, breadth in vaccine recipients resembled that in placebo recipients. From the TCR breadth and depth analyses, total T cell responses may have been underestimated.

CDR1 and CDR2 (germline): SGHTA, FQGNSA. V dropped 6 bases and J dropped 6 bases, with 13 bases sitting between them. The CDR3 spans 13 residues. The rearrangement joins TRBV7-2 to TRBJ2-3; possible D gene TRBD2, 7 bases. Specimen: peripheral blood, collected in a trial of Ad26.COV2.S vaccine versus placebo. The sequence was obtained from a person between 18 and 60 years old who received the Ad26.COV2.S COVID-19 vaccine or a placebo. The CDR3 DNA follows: TGTGCCAGCAGATTCAAGGGGGGGGATACGCAGTATTTT. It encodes CASRFKGGDTQYF.